These 29 T cell receptor beta chains originate from one sample sequenced in a study of T cells after yellow fever vaccination (dated by TCRdb to between 2018 and 2021). The method behind the library was 5' RACE. For sequencing, an Illumina HiSeq 2500 was employed. Clones were called with MiXCR by TCRdb after fastp trimmed the public reads at Q25, and only in-frame beta chains were retained. Rows with a matching CDR3 protein are joined into one entry that keeps the most common DNA and genes. For this sample the table gives over 120,000 distinct CDR3 sequences, of which 5% to 7.5% were detected only once. The top ten clonotypes cover about 0.6% of the sample. The meaning of the sample's treatment or condition label: live attenuated yellow fever vaccine strain. Sequenced here: CD4+ T cells sorted from PBMCs, sampled 10 days after the yellow fever booster vaccination. The origin of the receptors is a man younger than 45 who received the YFV17D yellow fever vaccine.

This clonotype has ten or more counts. The chain links TRBV5-6 to TRBJ2-3, with TRBD1 as a possible D gene (5 bases). The CDR3 is made up of 13 amino acids. Germline V gives CDR1 SGHDT, CDR2 YYEEEE. V lost 1 base to trimming and J lost 5 bases, with 8 bases between them. The CDR3 protein is CASSLKGLDTQYF. The CDR3 DNA sequence: TGTGCCAGCAGCTTGAAGGGGTTAGATACGCAGTATTTT.

J is TRBJ2-1 and V is TRBV25-1, with 12 bases that match TRBD2. The J segment lost 6 bases and the V segment lost 3 bases, leaving 12 bases of the junction unmatched. The germline CDR1 and CDR2 sequences are MGHDK and SYGVNS. The CDR3 extends over 18 amino acids. CDR3 nucleotides: TGTGCCAGCAGTGACTCTAGCGGGAGGGCCGCTCTGGGCAATGAGCAGTTCTTC. Protein: CASSDSSGRAALGNEQFF.

This clonotype was seen repeatedly, ten times or more. The V gene is TRBV5-1, the J gene TRBJ1-1; no reliable D call. There are 13 residues in the CDR3. In germline, CDR1 is SGHRS, CDR2 YFSETQ. The germline V and J ends were trimmed by 1 base and 1 base, with 5 bases remaining between them. In DNA, the CDR3 is TGCGCCAGCAGCTTGAATGAGAACACTGAAGCTTTCTTT. It encodes CASSLNENTEAFF. Full variable domain (remainder filled in from reference TRBV5-1 and TRBJ1-1): KAGVTQTPRYLIKTRGQQVTLSCSPISGHRSVSWYQQTPGQGLQFLFEYFSETQRNKGNFPGRFSGRQFSNSRSEMNVSTLELGDSALYLCASSLNENTEAFFGQGTRLTVV.

The sample holds a few counts of this clonotype. The V and J genes are TRBV4-1 and TRBJ1-4; 8 nucleotides match TRBD1. V lost 0 bases to trimming and J lost 7 bases; unmatched junction nucleotides: 10. CDR3 length: 17 residues. Germline V CDR1 and CDR2: MGHRA, YSYEKL. CDR3 protein: CASSQDRPGQGAEKLFF. Here the CDR3 DNA reads TGCGCCAGCAGCCAAGATCGTCCCGGACAGGGCGCTGAAAAACTGTTTTTT.

This clonotype showed up many times. The chain is built from TRBV4-3 and TRBJ2-4, with D possibly being TRBD1 or TRBD2 (6 bases each). The germline CDR1 and CDR2 sequences are LGHNA and YSLEER. CDR3 length: 17 residues. V lost 1 base and J 0 bases, leaving 13 bases between the germline ends. This chain's CDR3 is CASSQGRGGLAKNIQYF. The DNA of the CDR3 is TGCGCCAGCAGCCAAGGACGAGGGGGACTAGCCAAAAACATTCAGTACTTC.

This clonotype came up many times. The chain joins TRBV7-9 to TRBJ2-3, with TRBD2 matching 9 bases. This CDR3 contains 16 residues. Germline values: CDR1 SEHNR, CDR2 FQNEAQ (reference sequence). The V and J ends lost 4 bases and 1 base, in that order; junction bases with no gene match: 6. The CDR3 region is CASSWFRTSGTDTQYF. The CDR3 region has the DNA TGTGCCAGCAGCTGGTTCAGGACTAGCGGCACAGATACGCAGTATTTT. Drawing the rest from reference TRBV7-9 and TRBJ2-3, the complete variable domain is DTGVSQNPRHKITKRGQNVTFRCDPISEHNRLYWYRQTLGQGPEFLTYFQNEAQLEKSRLLSDRFSAERPKGSFSTLEIQRTEQGDSAMYLCASSWFRTSGTDTQYFGPGTRLTVL.

Comment on this clonotype: A much larger clonotype is one base distant, so this may be a read error. J is TRBJ2-5 and V is TRBV20-1; D unclear. The CDR3 totals 13 residues. Germline V gives CDR1 DFQATT, CDR2 SNEGSKA (reference sequence). V lost 1 base to trimming and J lost 4 bases, with 10 bases between them. The CDR3 nucleotides are TGCAGTGCTAGAGGTCCGGGCGCAGAGACCCAGTACTTC. Amino acids: CSARGPGAETQYF.

Many counts were recorded for this clonotype. V and J are TRBV5-1 and TRBJ2-2; TRBD1 agrees at 10 bases. Per germline, CDR1 SGHRS and CDR2 YFSETQ. With V trimmed by 4 bases and J by 4 bases, 10 bases remained unmatched. The CDR3 is made up of 17 amino acids. In DNA form, the CDR3 reads TGCGCCAGCAGCCTCCGCGTGGGACAGGGGACCACCGGGGAGCTGTTTTTT. Amino acid sequence: CASSLRVGQGTTGELFF.

This clonotype was detected many times. This chain joins TRBV20-1 and TRBJ2-7; 8 bases match TRBD1. The V gene's germline CDR1 is DFQATT and CDR2 SNEGSKA (reference sequence). The J segment lost 2 bases and the V segment lost 2 bases, leaving 5 bases of the junction unmatched. The CDR3 extends over 14 amino acids. For the CDR3, the DNA is TGCAGTGCTAGAATTGGGACAGGCCCCTACGAGCAGTACTTC. Its translation: CSARIGTGPYEQYF.

This clonotype was observed many times. J is TRBJ2-1 and V is TRBV3-1, with D hard to call. Germline CDR1 is LGHDT and CDR2 is YNNKEL (reference sequence). CDR3 length equals 11 residues. V shed 1 base and J shed 8 bases, with 3 bases lying between them. DNA for the CDR3: TGTGCCAGCAGCCAAGTCCATGAGCAGTTCTTC. Protein: CASSQVHEQFF.

This clonotype was recorded many times. The V call is TRBV5-1, the J call TRBJ2-7, with 14 positions matching TRBD2. This CDR3 region has 16 residues. The V segment lost 3 bases and the J segment 9 bases; nucleotides outside the gene matches: 11. Germline V CDR1 and CDR2: SGHRS, YFSETQ. CDR3 residues: CASSSSPGLAGEWQYF. DNA of the CDR3: TGCGCCAGCAGCTCGAGCCCGGGACTAGCGGGAGAGTGGCAGTACTTC.

As for this clonotype: Without the conserved terminal phenylalanine or tryptophan, this CDR3 likely stems from a read error. The V and J genes are TRBV19 and TRBJ1-5; no clear D gene. Germline CDR1 LNHDA, CDR2 SQIVND (reference sequence). The CDR3 has 14 amino acids. Trimming stripped 0 bases from V and 6 bases from J, with 9 bases between. The CDR3 coding sequence is TGTGCCAGTAGTATAGAGAGGTCAGGTCAGCCCCAGCATTCT. It yields the protein CASSIERSGQPQHS.

This clonotype was detected ten times or more. The chain carries TRBV3-1 and TRBJ2-3; D unresolved. The length of the CDR3 is 14 residues. Germline V gene lookup returns CDR1 LGHDT and CDR2 YNNKEL (reference sequence). Trimming shortened V by 1 base and J by 6 bases, and 11 bases separated the two germline ends. CDR3 nucleotide sequence: TGTGCCAGCAGCCAAGGTCCCCCCGGGGATACGCAGTATTTT. Encoded protein: CASSQGPPGDTQYF.

This clonotype was seen ten or more times. The gene calls are TRBV20-1 and TRBJ2-7, with 13 bases that match TRBD2. This CDR3 is built from 14 residues. From germline, CDR1 is DFQATT and CDR2 SNEGSKA (reference sequence). V was clipped by 1 base and J by 3 bases; unmatched bases: 0. In DNA form, the CDR3 reads TGCAGTGCTAGAGGGACTAGCGGGAGCTACGAGCAGTACTTC. Residues: CSARGTSGSYEQYF.

The chain recombines TRBV5-1 with TRBJ1-2; 7 nucleotides align to TRBD1. This CDR3 region has 12 residues. The trim removed 3 bases at V and 5 bases at J, leaving 1 base unmatched. Germline loops: CDR1 SGHRS, CDR2 YFSETQ. The CDR3 is CASSSTGYGYTF. The CDR3 DNA reads as TGCGCCAGCAGCTCGACAGGGTATGGCTACACCTTC. Variable domain in full (rest from reference TRBV5-1 and TRBJ1-2): KAGVTQTPRYLIKTRGQQVTLSCSPISGHRSVSWYQQTPGQGLQFLFEYFSETQRNKGNFPGRFSGRQFSNSRSEMNVSTLELGDSALYLCASSSTGYGYTFGSGTRLTVV.

V and J are TRBV6-5 and TRBJ1-5; 7 bases are shared with TRBD1. Trimming cost V 0 bases and J 3 bases; bases outside gene matches: 8. Germline V gives CDR1 MNHEY, CDR2 SVGAGI. This CDR3 has 17 residues. For the CDR3, the DNA is TGTGCCAGCAGTTACTCGACCCGGGGACAGTACAATCAGCCCCAGCATTTT. Translation gives CASSYSTRGQYNQPQHF.

In its sample, this clonotype was seen many times. The chain uses TRBV20-1 and TRBJ2-1; TRBD2 might be the D (5 bases). The CDR3 totals 16 residues. Germline assignment: CDR1 DFQATT and CDR2 SNEGSKA (reference sequence). V lost 5 bases and J 0 bases, leaving 17 bases between the germline ends. The CDR3 bases are TGCAGTGCTGTCTTCGCCGGGGTTAGCTCCTACAATGAGCAGTTCTTC. Its translation is CSAVFAGVSSYNEQFF.

This clonotype was recorded at least ten times. The genes are TRBV2 and TRBJ2-7, with D unclear. Deletions cut 6 bases from V and 7 bases from J, with 7 bases between. This CDR3 comprises 10 residues. The germline gives CDR1 SNHLY, CDR2 FYNNEI. In DNA form, the CDR3 reads TGTGCCAGCAGCGCATATGAGCAGTACTTC. Translated, it gives CASSAYEQYF.

This clonotype was detected many times. The chain links TRBV7-2 to TRBJ2-7; D gene unclear. Germline V gene sequence: CDR1 SGHTA, CDR2 FQGNSA. The CDR3 loop spans 14 amino acids. Trimming removed 2 bases at V and 2 bases at J, with 10 bases between. The CDR3 loop reads CASSLTYGAYEQYF. The CDR3 DNA follows: TGTGCCAGCAGCTTAACATACGGCGCCTACGAGCAGTACTTC.

This clonotype was detected many times. The CDR3 bases are TGTGCCAGCTCTCCCGGGACTAGGGCCTACGAGCAGTACTTC. Protein sequence: CASSPGTRAYEQYF. This chain uses TRBV18 with TRBJ2-7, with 8 bases matching TRBD2. Trimming removed 6 bases from V and 2 bases from J; junction bases left unmatched: 6. The CDR3 has 14 amino acids. Germline V CDR1 and CDR2: KGHSH, LQKENI. Full variable domain (outside the CDR3, taken from reference TRBV18 and TRBJ2-7): NAGVMQNPRHLVRRRGQEARLRCSPMKGHSHVYWYRQLPEEGLKFMVYLQKENIIDESGMPKERFSAEFPKEGPSILRIQQVVRGDSAAYFCASSPGTRAYEQYFGPGTRLTVT.

Comments on this clonotype: A much larger clone sits a single nucleotide away, making a read error possible. The V call is TRBV2, the J call TRBJ2-5, with TRBD2 matching over 7 bases. This CDR3 has 13 amino acids. CDR1 and CDR2 (germline): SNHLY, FYNNEI. Trimming at V came to 11 bases and at J to 5 bases, leaving 11 bases not matched to a gene. CDR3 protein: CAGERDGHETQYF. In nucleotides, the CDR3 is TGTGCCGGCGAGCGGGACGGCCACGAGACCCAGTACTTC. The full variable domain, in which reference TRBV2 and TRBJ2-5 provide the parts outside the CDR3, is EPEVTQTPSHQVTQMGQEVILRCVPISNHLYFYWYRQILGQKVEFLVSFYNNEISEKSEIFDDQFSVERPDGSNFTLKIRSTKLEDSAMYFCAGERDGHETQYFGPGTRLLVL.

At least ten counts were recorded for this clonotype. The rearrangement joins TRBV5-1 to TRBJ2-5; possibly TRBD2 for D (6 bases). The germline V gene has CDR1 SGHRS and CDR2 YFSETQ. V gave up 0 bases and J gave up 4 bases, with 10 bases separating them. The CDR3 covers 14 residues. This CDR3 is CASSLGLARETQYF. The CDR3 DNA reads as TGCGCCAGCAGCTTGGGGCTAGCGAGAGAGACCCAGTACTTC.

This clonotype was seen ten or more times. The gene calls are TRBV7-2 and TRBJ2-1, with 10 bases fitting TRBD2. This CDR3 has 13 amino acids. The germline V gene has CDR1 SGHTA and CDR2 FQGNSA. With V trimmed by 6 bases and J by 7 bases, 3 bases remained unmatched. CDR3 protein: CASSSSGGNEQFF. For the CDR3, the DNA is TGTGCCAGCAGTAGTAGCGGGGGGAATGAGCAGTTCTTC.

This clonotype was recorded at least ten times. The genes are TRBV10-3 and TRBJ1-1; D is unresolved. Deletions cut 6 bases from V and 5 bases from J, with 16 bases between. The CDR3 totals 14 residues. Germline assignment: CDR1 ENHRY and CDR2 SYGVKD. CDR3 sequence reads: CAIRQWVRETEAFF. The CDR3 region has the DNA TGTGCCATCAGGCAGTGGGTTAGAGAAACTGAAGCTTTCTTT.

This clonotype was picked up many times. The CDR3 here is CASSLTGGHEQFF. Here the CDR3 DNA reads TGCGCCAGCAGCTTAACCGGGGGCCATGAGCAGTTCTTC. V gene TRBV5-1 combines with J gene TRBJ2-1; D assignment may be TRBD1 or TRBD2 (6 bases each). V was trimmed by 2 bases and J by 8 bases, leaving 11 bases between them. Germline lookup yields CDR1 SGHRS and CDR2 YFSETQ. CDR3 size: 13 residues.

Ten or more counts support this clonotype. The rearrangement links TRBV24-1 to TRBJ2-3, with 8 bases lining up with TRBD1. Germline V gives CDR1 KGHDR, CDR2 SFDVKD. V dropped 9 bases and J dropped 3; count of bases not matched to a gene: 1. The CDR3 contains 12 residues. The CDR3: CATGQGTDTQYF. In DNA form, the CDR3 reads TGTGCCACCGGACAGGGAACAGATACGCAGTATTTT.

This clonotype was seen only a few times. The chain carries TRBV18 and TRBJ2-6; either TRBD1 or TRBD2 may fit D (5 bases each). With 2 bases removed from V and 0 bases from J, the gap between germline ends came to 14 bases. Germline V gene data show CDR1 as KGHSH and CDR2 as LQKENI. The CDR3 covers 18 residues. The CDR3 DNA reads as TGTGCCAGCTCACCAACCGGGACCGCTCTCTCTGGGGCCAACGTCCTGACTTTC. This gives the protein CASSPTGTALSGANVLTF. The entire variable domain, with the rest obtained from reference TRBV18 and TRBJ2-6, is as follows: NAGVMQNPRHLVRRRGQEARLRCSPMKGHSHVYWYRQLPEEGLKFMVYLQKENIIDESGMPKERFSAEFPKEGPSILRIQQVVRGDSAAYFCASSPTGTALSGANVLTFGAGSRLTVL.

This clonotype was recorded at least ten times. The J gene is TRBJ2-1, the V gene TRBV5-1; 10 bases match TRBD1. This CDR3 region has 16 residues. V lost 3 bases to trimming and J lost 7 bases; unmatched junction nucleotides: 10. Germline assignment: CDR1 SGHRS and CDR2 YFSETQ. CDR3 bases: TGCGCCAGCAGCTCGTTTGAGGGACAGGGGAGGAATGAGCAGTTCTTC. It is translated as CASSSFEGQGRNEQFF.

This clonotype came up many times. V usage is TRBV12-3 or TRBV12-4 and J usage is TRBJ2-7; 7 bases are shared with TRBD2. Trimming at V came to 4 bases and at J to 2 bases, leaving 2 bases not matched to a gene. The CDR3 has 13 residues. CDR3 amino acids: CASSSGTTYEQYF. CDR3 coding DNA: TGTGCCAGCAGTTCCGGGACTACCTACGAGCAGTACTTC.